The clone carrying this T cell receptor (beta chain) has only a few counts. T lymphocytes (CD4+ and CD8+) were sorted from PBMCs. Investigators isolated RNA and reverse transcribed it into cDNA to act as the sequencing template. Profiled with immunoSEQ multiplex PCR; TCRdb holds only in-frame clones, not every one. The repertoire holds about 120,000 clones, with more than 30% as singletons. The data derive from a study of CD8+ T cells in alopecia areata. The CDR3 covers 14 residues. Per germline, CDR1 SQVTM and CDR2 ANQGSEA. V was clipped by 4 bases and J by 2 bases; unmatched bases: 4. Sequences were obtained from CD4+ T cells sorted from blood. This sequence was found in a human donor with alopecia areata. V is TRBV29-1 and J is TRBJ2-7; TRBD1 matches 11 bases. Here the CDR3 reads CSVADRGPPYEQYF. The CDR3 bases are TGCAGCGTTGCGGACAGGGGGCCTCCCTACGAGCAGTACTTC.